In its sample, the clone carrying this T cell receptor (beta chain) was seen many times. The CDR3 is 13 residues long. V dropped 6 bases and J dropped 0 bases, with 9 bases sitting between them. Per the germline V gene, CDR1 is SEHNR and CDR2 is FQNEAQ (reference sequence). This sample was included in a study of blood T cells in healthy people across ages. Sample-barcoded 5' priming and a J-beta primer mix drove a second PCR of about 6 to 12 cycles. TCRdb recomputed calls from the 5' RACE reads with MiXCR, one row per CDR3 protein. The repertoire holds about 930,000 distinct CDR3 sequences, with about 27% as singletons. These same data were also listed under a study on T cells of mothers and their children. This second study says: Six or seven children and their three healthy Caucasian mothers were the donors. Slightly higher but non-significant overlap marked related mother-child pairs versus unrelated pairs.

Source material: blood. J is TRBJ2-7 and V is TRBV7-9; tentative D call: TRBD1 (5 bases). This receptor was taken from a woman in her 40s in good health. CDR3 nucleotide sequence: TGTGCCAGCAGAACAGGAGTCTCCTACGAGCAGTACTTC. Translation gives CASRTGVSYEQYF.